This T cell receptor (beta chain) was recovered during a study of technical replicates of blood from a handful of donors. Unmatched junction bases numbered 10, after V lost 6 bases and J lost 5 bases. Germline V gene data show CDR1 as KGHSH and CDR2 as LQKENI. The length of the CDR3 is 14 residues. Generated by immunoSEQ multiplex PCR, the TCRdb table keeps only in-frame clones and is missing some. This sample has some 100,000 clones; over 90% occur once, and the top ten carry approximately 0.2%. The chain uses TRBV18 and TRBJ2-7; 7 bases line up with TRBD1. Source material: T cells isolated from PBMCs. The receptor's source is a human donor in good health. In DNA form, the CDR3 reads TGTGCCAGCTCGCCGGGACAGTTTCTCAACGAGCAGTACTTC. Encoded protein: CASSPGQFLNEQYF.